This T cell receptor beta chain derives from a study of T cells in Graves' hyperthyroidism and ophthalmopathy. Study outcomes and limitations: The blood repertoire included most of the expanded thyroid clonotypes above 0.001.

V was shortened by 6 bases and J by 3 bases, with 12 bases between the two germline ends. This CDR3 is 13 amino acids long. CDR1 KGHSH and CDR2 LQKENI come from the germline V gene. This clonotype showed up many times. Its matching antigen is unknown. The source material, RNA transcripts, was used to amplify TCR beta CDR3 regions. The primer set for the first-round RT-PCR of the TCR CDR3 was HTBI. TCRdb re-called the multiplex PCR reads with MiXCR, one entry per CDR3 protein. The table has approximately 600,000 distinct CDR3 sequences, 11% to 15% seen once. The specimen sequenced was blood. The rearrangement uses TRBV18 and TRBJ2-7, with a weak D call TRBD1 (6 bases). This clonotype was sampled from a woman aged 30 to 39 with Graves' hyperthyroidism that later progressed to Graves' ophthalmopathy. CDR3 in amino acids: CASSPGTNYEQYF. DNA for the CDR3: TGTGCCAGCTCGCCCGGGACAAACTACGAGCAGTACTTC.